Below, one TCR beta chain is given with its context. Assay used: immunoSEQ multiplex PCR; TCRdb lists only in-frame clones, some missing. The data contain around 190,000 clones, about 85% of them singletons. This sample is part of a study of blood T cell repertoires in COVID-19. The CDR3 totals 17 residues. The V end lost 4 bases, the J end lost 0 bases, and 16 bases lay between the germline ends. CDR1 and CDR2 (germline): SNHLY, FYNNEI. The sequence came from a woman aged 80 or over with acute or convalescent COVID-19. V usage is TRBV2 and J usage is TRBJ1-3, with a possible D match to TRBD1 (6 bases). Source material: peripheral blood. The CDR3 protein is CASSATGRSTSGNTIYF. The DNA for the CDR3 is TGTGCCAGCAGTGCCACAGGGCGCTCAACCTCTGGAAACACCATATATTTT.